The 14 T cell receptor beta chains given below trace back to one sample, sequenced in a study of regulatory T cells in long-lasting Graves disease. Through Arm-PCR of CDR3 regions and iRepertoire HTBI primers, TCR beta libraries were built. Via MiXCR, TCRdb re-called the multiplex PCR reads, giving one row per CDR3 protein. This table has about 620,000 distinct CDR3 sequences, roughly 15% appearing once. Time point defined: newly diagnosed GD, antithyroid drugs for less than 3 months. Scientists built the TCR library using RNA that was extracted from PBMCs. These data also featured in a second study, about T cells in Graves' hyperthyroidism and ophthalmopathy.

The source was peripheral blood mononuclear cells (PBMCs), collected at new diagnosis, from a patient treated with antithyroid drugs. These TCRs come from a woman between 25 and 40 years old with Graves disease.

This clonotype was observed a handful of times. The rearrangement links TRBV18 to TRBJ2-7; 7 nucleotides align to TRBD1. The CDR3 totals 14 residues. Trimming removed 6 bases from V and 3 bases from J; junction bases left unmatched: 8. Per germline, CDR1 KGHSH and CDR2 LQKENI. Here the CDR3 DNA reads TGTGCCAGCTCCCCAGGGGGTCCCTACTACGAGCAGTACTTC. This gives the protein CASSPGGPYYEQYF.

The V and J genes are TRBV30 and TRBJ1-6; 8 nucleotides match TRBD1. Germline CDR1 GTSNPN, CDR2 SVGIG (reference sequence). V was pared by 4 bases and J by 17 bases, with 22 bases of the junction left unmatched. CDR3 size: 16 residues. This CDR3 is CAWTTEPGQVFWDVHF. The DNA of the CDR3 is TGTGCCTGGACCACTGAACCGGGACAGGTCTTCTGGGACGTCCACTTT. Together with reference TRBV30 and TRBJ1-6, the CDR3 gives the full variable domain: SQTIHQWPATLVQPVGSPLSLECTVEGTSNPNLYWYRQAAGRGLQLLFYSVGIGQISSEVPQNLSASRPQDRQFILSSKKLLLSDSGFYLCAWTTEPGQVFWDVHFGNGTRLTVT.

This clonotype came up a few times. The chain joins TRBV19 to TRBJ1-2; no firm D call. The V gene lost 7 bases and the J gene lost 11 bases, with 35 bases spanning the gap. The CDR3 extends over 18 amino acids. Germline V gene lookup returns CDR1 LNHDA and CDR2 SQIVND (reference sequence). In nucleotides, the CDR3 is TGTGCCAGTATACCGACTTCGGAGCTAGGCCAGCATTATGAAGGTTACACCTTC. Its translation: CASIPTSELGQHYEGYTF.

The chain combines TRBV11-3 with TRBJ2-1; 10 bases fit TRBD2. The CDR3 loop spans 16 amino acids. After removal of 1 base from V and 10 bases from J, the junction contained 10 bases not matched to a gene. Per germline, CDR1 SGHNT and CDR2 YENEEA. The CDR3 loop is CASSLGRLAGVHEQFF. The CDR3 DNA reads TGTGCCAGCAGCTTAGGTCGGCTAGCGGGAGTTCACGAGCAGTTCTTC.

The chain carries TRBV28 and TRBJ1-3; D is ambiguous. Trimming removed 6 bases at V and 7 bases at J, with 13 bases between. This CDR3 spans 13 amino acids. CDR1 is MDHEN and CDR2 is SYDVKM in the germline V gene. The DNA for the CDR3 is TGTGCCAGCAGACAATCGGACGGGAACACCATATATTTT. As protein: CASRQSDGNTIYF. The full variable domain, completed using reference TRBV28 and TRBJ1-3, is DVKVTQSSRYLVKRTGEKVFLECVQDMDHENMFWYRQDPGLGLRLIYFSYDVKMKEKGDIPEGYSVSREKKERFSLILESASTNQTSMYLCASRQSDGNTIYFGEGSWLTVV.

This clonotype was seen a few times. In DNA, the CDR3 is TGTGCCAGCAGCTTCTCGGCGGGTGGCGAAAAACTGTTTTTT. Translated: CASSFSAGGEKLFF. The chain has TRBV7-9 and TRBJ1-4; D unclear. Deletions cut 3 bases from V and 8 bases from J, with 13 bases between. The CDR3 runs 14 residues. Looked up from germline, CDR1 is SEHNR and CDR2 is FQNEAQ (reference sequence).

The chain couples TRBV27 to TRBJ2-5; 14 bases fit TRBD2. The J segment lost 4 bases and the V segment lost 5 bases, leaving 15 bases of the junction unmatched. The CDR3 runs to 19 residues. Germline CDR1 reads MNHEY; CDR2 reads SMNVEV (reference sequence). The CDR3 loop is CASSTGTSGSFFQLETQYF. The CDR3 coding sequence is TGTGCCAGCAGTACAGGGACTAGCGGGAGTTTTTTCCAATTAGAGACCCAGTACTTC.

The gene calls are TRBV7-9 and TRBJ2-1; tentatively, D is TRBD2 (6 bases). V lost 5 bases, J lost 4 bases, and 15 bases lay in between. CDR1 is SEHNR and CDR2 is FQNEAQ in the germline V gene (reference sequence). There are 15 residues in the CDR3. DNA for the CDR3: TGTGCCAGCAGCGTCCTTAGCGGAAAGTACAATGAGCAGTTCTTC. It yields the protein CASSVLSGKYNEQFF.

This clonotype was detected only a few times. The rearrangement links TRBV20-1 to TRBJ1-6; 11 bases align to TRBD1. CDR1 and CDR2 (germline): DFQATT, SNEGSKA (reference sequence). V was clipped by 3 bases and J by 9 bases; unmatched bases: 4. This CDR3 region has 14 residues. Written as DNA, the CDR3 is TGCAGTGCTAGGAGCGGGACAGGGGGTTCACCCCTCCACTTT. This translates into CSARSGTGGSPLHF.

This clonotype was detected ten times or more. The chain joins TRBV7-9 to TRBJ1-4, with a weak D call TRBD1 (5 bases). Germline values: CDR1 SEHNR, CDR2 FQNEAQ (reference sequence). This CDR3 is 12 amino acids long. The V end lost 5 bases, the J end lost 11 bases, and 12 bases lay between the germline ends. The CDR3 is CASSGREGKLFF. Here the CDR3 DNA reads TGTGCCAGCAGCGGCAGGGAGGGGAAACTGTTTTTT. The variable domain in full, completed from reference TRBV7-9 and TRBJ1-4, reads DTGVSQNPRHKITKRGQNVTFRCDPISEHNRLYWYRQTLGQGPEFLTYFQNEAQLEKSRLLSDRFSAERPKGSFSTLEIQRTEQGDSAMYLCASSGREGKLFFGSGTQLSVL.

In its sample, this clonotype was seen a few times. The chain recombines TRBV6-5 with TRBJ2-2; D remains unclear. Trimming left V 2 bases short and J 6 bases short, with 7 bases between. CDR1 and CDR2 from the germline V gene are MNHEY and SVGAGI. The CDR3 covers 13 residues. CDR3 loop: CASSYTFPGELFF. The CDR3 nucleotides read TGTGCCAGCAGTTACACCTTTCCCGGGGAGCTGTTTTTT.

This clonotype was seen at least ten times. The chain recombines TRBV11-2 with TRBJ2-3; TRBD2 aligns across 10 bases. V lost 5 bases, J lost 2 bases, and 7 bases stayed unmatched. In germline, CDR1 is SGHAT, CDR2 FQNNGV. The CDR3 totals 16 residues. DNA for the CDR3: TGTGCCAGCAGCGAGGGACTAGCGCCCAACACAGATACGCAGTATTTT. Its translation is CASSEGLAPNTDTQYF.

In this sample, this clonotype turned up a few times. This chain uses TRBV6-1 with TRBJ2-3, with no clear D. The CDR3 has 15 amino acids. Germline V gene lookup returns CDR1 MNHNS and CDR2 SASEGT. Trimming took off 5 bases at V and 2 bases at J, with 14 bases between the two ends. The CDR3 here is CASSPELSNTDTQYF. The CDR3, as DNA: TGTGCCAGCAGTCCCGAGCTCTCGAACACAGATACGCAGTATTTT.

This clonotype was counted between two and nine times. The chain uses TRBV3-1 and TRBJ2-7, with D possibly TRBD2 on 6 matching bases. CDR1 is LGHDT, CDR2 YNNKEL, per germline (reference sequence). The CDR3 loop spans 14 amino acids. With 4 bases removed from V and 6 bases from J, the gap between germline ends came to 16 bases. CDR3: CASSRFGGGSEQYF. CDR3 DNA sequence: TGTGCCAGCAGCCGGTTTGGTGGAGGGTCCGAGCAGTACTTC.